The sequence of this T cell receptor beta chain was determined in a study of T cell responses to AZD1222 COVID-19 vaccine. General study points: After the peak T cell response, and only then, were repertoires sampled.

Produced via immunoSEQ multiplex PCR; TCRdb's table is partial and in-frame only. The sample comprises about 140,000 clones, roughly 92% of which are singletons, and more than 4.5% rests with the top ten. As regards this clone: Its antigen is unknown.

The specimen was peripheral blood, collected on day 0 of AZD1222 vaccination. The TCR originated in an adult in good health.

The CDR3 here is CASSPGLAGYLDTQYF. Here the CDR3 DNA reads TGTGCCAGCAGTCCCGGACTAGCGGGATATTTAGATACGCAGTATTTT. The chain carries TRBV2 and TRBJ2-3; 12 nucleotides line up with TRBD2. V dropped 5 bases and J dropped 5; count of bases not matched to a gene: 8. The CDR3 extends over 16 amino acids. In germline, CDR1 is SNHLY, CDR2 FYNNEI.